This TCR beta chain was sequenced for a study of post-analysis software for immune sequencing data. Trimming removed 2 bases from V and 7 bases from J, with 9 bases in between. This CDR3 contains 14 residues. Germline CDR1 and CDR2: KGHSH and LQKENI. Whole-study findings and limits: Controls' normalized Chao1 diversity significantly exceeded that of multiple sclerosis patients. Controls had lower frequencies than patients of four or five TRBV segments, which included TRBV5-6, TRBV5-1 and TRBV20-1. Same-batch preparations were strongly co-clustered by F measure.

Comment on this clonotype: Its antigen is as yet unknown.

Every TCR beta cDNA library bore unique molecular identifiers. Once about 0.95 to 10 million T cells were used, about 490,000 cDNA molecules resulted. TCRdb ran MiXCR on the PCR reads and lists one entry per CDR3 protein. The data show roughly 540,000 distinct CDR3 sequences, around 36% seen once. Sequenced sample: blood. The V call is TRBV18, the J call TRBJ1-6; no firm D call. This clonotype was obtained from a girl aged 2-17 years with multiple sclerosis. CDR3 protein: CASSPGSGNSPLHF. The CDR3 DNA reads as TGTGCCAGCTCACCAGGTTCGGGGAATTCACCCCTCCACTTT.